These T cell receptor beta chains were read from a single sample in a study of shared clonotypes between healthy human individuals. Only in-frame clones appear in the TCRdb table, and some are missing; sequencing was by immunoSEQ multiplex PCR. The sample contains approximately 2.4 million clones, about 94% of which appear only once. The specimen sequenced was naive CD4+ T cells sorted from blood. The receptors were gathered from a man younger than 30 in good health. The CDR3 runs from the conserved cysteine through the conserved F or W. A D gene is named only where the DNA matches it firmly. Rows may omit the clone size; those that give it use once, few, many or a size class.

-	-	TRBJ2-5	TRBV6-5	15	TGTGCCAGCAGGCCTCCGGGGGTTAGGGAAGTGACCCAGTACTTC	CASRPPGVREVTQYF
-	TRBD2	TRBJ2-3	TRBV4-1	17	TGCGCCAGCAGCCAATTTACTAGCGGAACTAGCACAGATACGCAGTATTTT	CASSQFTSGTSTDTQYF
-	-	TRBJ2-1	TRBV7-2	13	TGTGCCAGCAGGGATATTCCTTACAATGAGCAGTTCTTC	CASRDIPYNEQFF
-	TRBD2	TRBJ2-5	TRBV6-5	15	TGTGCCAGCAGTCCGAGCGGGGGGCGGAAAGAGACCCAGTACTTC	CASSPSGGRKETQYF
-	TRBD2	TRBJ2-5	TRBV5-1	15	TGCGCCAGCAAACCGACTAGCGGGAGTCAAGAGACCCAGTACTTC	CASKPTSGSQETQYF
once	-	TRBJ1-4	TRBV30	15	TGTGCCTGGAGTCAAGGGGCTGGAATTTATGAAAAACTGTTTTTT	CAWSQGAGIYEKLFF
-	TRBD1	TRBJ2-7	TRBV2	13	TGTGCCATCGGGGGACAGGGGATAGGAGAGCAGTACTTC	CAIGGQGIGEQYF
-	-	TRBJ1-1	TRBV6-5	14	TGTGCCAGCAGCCGACAGTTTATGAACACTGAAGCTTTCTTT	CASSRQFMNTEAFF
-	-	TRBJ1-5	TRBV9	13	TGTGCCAGCAGCGTGGACGGCAATCAGCCCCAGCATTTT	CASSVDGNQPQHF
-	TRBD2	TRBJ2-3	TRBV19	16	TGTGCCAGTAGTATCGGGGGACTAGCGGGAACAGATACGCAGTATTTT	CASSIGGLAGTDTQYF
-	-	TRBJ2-7	TRBV29-1	14	TGCAGCGTTCCCCCTAGGCCTTACTCCTACGAGCAGTACTTC	CSVPPRPYSYEQYF
-	TRBD2	TRBJ2-5	TRBV10-3	14	TGTGCCATCAGGACAGCGGGAGGTGCAGAGACCCAGTACTTC	CAIRTAGGAETQYF
-	-	TRBJ1-1	TRBV10-1	13	TGCGCCAGCAGGAGGACAGAGAACACTGAAGCTTTCTTT	CASRRTENTEAFF
-	-	TRBJ1-2	TRBV15	12	TGTGCCACCAGCACCGACAGCTATGGCTACACCTTC	CATSTDSYGYTF